Below, 19 T cell receptor beta chains from the same sample are listed, as sequenced in a study of blood T cells in healthy people across ages (dated by TCRdb to the mid-2010s). Library generation was performed with 5' RACE. TCRdb records Illumina HiSeq 2500 as the sequencer. A second PCR of roughly 7 to 11 cycles was performed with a sample-barcoded 5' primer and a J-beta primer mix. Starting from the raw public reads, TCRdb applied fastp trimming at Q25, assembled clones with MiXCR and retained in-frame beta chains. Identical CDR3 proteins give one entry, which carries the most common genes and DNA. The sample profile shows about 700,000 distinct CDR3 sequences; about 30% of them were found once. 15% of the sample rests with the top ten. The sequenced material came from blood. Source of these receptors: an elderly woman in good health. Donor details come from another sample of the same person, matched by shared clones.

V is TRBV15 and J is TRBJ2-2, with 9 positions matching TRBD1. From germline, CDR1 is LNHNV and CDR2 YYDKDF (reference sequence). This CDR3 contains 21 residues. Trimming removed 6 bases from V and 1 base from J; junction bases left unmatched: 21. CDR3 amino acids: CATRGSLGTGRTSQNTGELFF. The CDR3 DNA is TGTGCCACCAGGGGCAGCCTCGGGACAGGGAGAACCTCACAGAACACCGGGGAGCTGTTTTTT. The full variable domain, rest sourced from reference TRBV15 and TRBJ2-2, is DAMVIQNPRYQVTQFGKPVTLSCSQTLNHNVMYWYQQKSSQAPKLLFHYYDKDFNNEADTPDNFQSRRPNTSFCFLDIRSPGLGDTAMYLCATRGSLGTGRTSQNTGELFFGEGSRLTVL.

The rearrangement links TRBV11-2 to TRBJ1-1, with D hard to call. Germline CDR1 SGHAT, CDR2 FQNNGV. V dropped 2 bases and J dropped 4 bases, with 8 bases sitting between them. The CDR3 is 13 amino acids. CDR3 protein: CASSLNPVTEAFF. The CDR3 DNA follows: TGTGCCAGCAGCTTAAACCCGGTCACTGAAGCTTTCTTT.

This clonotype was seen at least ten times. The chain is built from TRBV5-1 and TRBJ1-2; D is possibly TRBD1 (5 bases). V was pared by 5 bases and J by 6 bases, with 17 bases between. This CDR3 comprises 14 residues. Germline CDR1 SGHRS, CDR2 YFSETQ. DNA of the CDR3: TGCGCCAGCAGTTTGCGTCCCGGGACTGATGGCTACACCTTC. As protein: CASSLRPGTDGYTF.

This clonotype was recorded once. The chain joins TRBV4-3 to TRBJ1-2, with 8 bases fitting TRBD1. The CDR3 has 14 amino acids. J was trimmed by 5 bases and V by 1 base; bases with no gene match: 3. Germline assignment: CDR1 LGHNA and CDR2 YSLEER. As DNA, the CDR3 is TGCGCCAGCAGCCAAGGGAGACAGGGGTATGGCTACACCTTC. As protein: CASSQGRQGYGYTF.

In this sample, this clonotype turned up many times. CDR3 sequence (DNA): TGTGCCAGCACGGAGACTGTGAGCAATCAGCCCCAGCATTTT. Translated: CASTETVSNQPQHF. This chain uses TRBV28 with TRBJ1-5; D not resolved. Trimming shortened V by 7 bases and J by 1 base, and 11 bases separated the two germline ends. Germline V gene data show CDR1 as MDHEN and CDR2 as SYDVKM. The CDR3 totals 14 residues.

A single count supports this clonotype. A single base separates this from a much larger clone, so it may be a read error. The rearrangement joins TRBV29-1 to TRBJ2-4; TRBD1 matches 7 bases. The CDR3 is 14 amino acids. Germline CDR1 reads SQVTM; CDR2 reads ANQGSEA. CDR3 residues: CSGVIGGPKNIPYF. CDR3 sequence (DNA): TGCAGCGGGGTGATAGGGGGCCCCAAAAACATTCCGTACTTC.

The gene calls are TRBV5-1 and TRBJ1-1, with TRBD1 as a possible D gene (6 bases). Germline V gene lookup returns CDR1 SGHRS and CDR2 YFSETQ. V lost 0 bases and J lost 7, with 19 bases in between. CDR3 length equals 16 residues. The CDR3 coding sequence is TGCGCCAGCAGCTTGGCCGGGGGGCCAAGGCTCGGTGAAGCTTTCTTT. Amino acids: CASSLAGGPRLGEAFF.

This clonotype came up a few times. One base away lies a much larger clone, so this may be a sequencing read error. This chain connects TRBV7-2 to TRBJ2-5; 8 bases line up with TRBD1. Germline-derived CDR1 and CDR2 are SGHTA and FQGNSA. The V segment lost 5 bases and the J segment 11 bases; nucleotides outside the gene matches: 16. The CDR3 is 15 amino acids. This chain's CDR3 is CASSQRTGLYNEQYF. CDR3 nucleotide sequence: TGTGCCAGCAGCCAACGGACAGGGCTCTACAATGAGCAGTACTTC.

Many counts were recorded for this clonotype. The rearrangement links TRBV28 to TRBJ1-5, with no clear D. The ends were cut back, 6 bases at V and 3 bases at J, with 12 bases in the middle. The CDR3 contains 14 residues. Germline V CDR1 and CDR2: MDHEN, SYDVKM. The CDR3 spells CASRPPGPNQPQHF. The CDR3 nucleotides are TGTGCCAGCAGACCTCCAGGCCCCAATCAGCCCCAGCATTTT.

This rearrangement joins TRBV10-3 to TRBJ2-3, with TRBD2 identical over 7 bases. CDR1 is ENHRY, CDR2 SYGVKD, per germline. The CDR3 loop spans 15 amino acids. Trimming took 4 bases from V and 0 from J; bases not matched to a gene: 4. The CDR3 bases are TGTGCCATCAGTGGGGACTACTCTAGCACAGATACGCAGTATTTT. It encodes CAISGDYSSTDTQYF.

The V call is TRBV10-3, the J call TRBJ2-7, with 7 bases identical to TRBD1. Germline V lookup: CDR1 ENHRY, CDR2 SYGVKD. The J segment lost 3 bases and the V segment lost 5 bases, leaving 7 bases of the junction unmatched. The CDR3 extends over 14 amino acids. The CDR3 region is CAISRTGPFYEQYF. DNA for the CDR3: TGTGCCATCAGTCGGACAGGTCCATTCTACGAGCAGTACTTC.

This clonotype was seen repeatedly, ten times or more. A much bigger clone sits one base away, suggesting this may be a read error. This chain's CDR3 is CASSWAGQALTLHF. CDR3 sequence (DNA): TGTGCCAGCAGCTGGGCGGGACAGGCCCTCACCCTCCACTTT. V is TRBV7-9 and J is TRBJ1-6; 8 nucleotides align to TRBD1. Germline-derived CDR1 and CDR2 are SEHNR and FQNEAQ (reference sequence). This CDR3 spans 14 amino acids. Trimming at V came to 4 bases and at J to 14 bases, leaving 10 bases not matched to a gene.

Many counts were recorded for this clonotype. The CDR3 loop is CASRSPGAYEQYF. The CDR3 coding sequence is TGTGCCAGTAGAAGTCCGGGGGCCTACGAGCAGTACTTC. The rearrangement uses TRBV19 and TRBJ2-7, with D perhaps matching TRBD2 (6 bases). The germline CDR1 and CDR2 sequences are LNHDA and SQIVND (reference sequence). This CDR3 is 13 amino acids long. With 6 bases removed from V and 2 bases from J, the gap between germline ends came to 11 bases.

A remark on this clonotype: A read error may explain this, as a much larger clone is one base away. This chain connects TRBV2 to TRBJ2-3; possible D gene TRBD2, 5 bases. V dropped 5 bases and J dropped 5 bases, with 17 bases sitting between them. CDR1 is SNHLY and CDR2 is FYNNEI in the germline V gene. The CDR3 loop spans 15 amino acids. The CDR3 DNA reads TGTGCCAGCAGTCAGGAGGTAGGGCTTAAAGATACGCAGTATTTT. Translating gives CASSQEVGLKDTQYF.

This chain links TRBV2 with TRBJ1-6; D not certain. From germline, CDR1 is SNHLY and CDR2 FYNNEI. Trimming stripped 4 bases from V and 10 bases from J, with 11 bases between. The CDR3 spans 13 residues. The CDR3 DNA sequence: TGTGCCAGCAGTGGTCAGAGACAATCACCCCTCCACTTT. Translating it yields CASSGQRQSPLHF.

This clonotype was recorded many times. The rearrangement links TRBV29-1 to TRBJ1-1, with D unclear. Germline CDR1 reads SQVTM; CDR2 reads ANQGSEA. V shed 0 bases and J shed 7 bases, with 9 bases lying between them. There are 12 residues in the CDR3. CDR3 DNA: TGCAGCGTTGAAGAGGGAGGAATTGAAGCTTTCTTT. This encodes CSVEEGGIEAFF. The full variable domain, rest sourced from reference TRBV29-1 and TRBJ1-1, is SAVISQKPSRDICQRGTSLTIQCQVDSQVTMMFWYRQQPGQSLTLIATANQGSEATYESGFVIDKFPISRPNLTFSTLTVSNMSPEDSSIYLCSVEEGGIEAFFGQGTRLTVV.

The table lists this clonotype with a few counts. The V gene is TRBV12-3 or TRBV12-4, the J gene TRBJ2-4; a possible D gene is TRBD1 (5 bases). V was shortened by 3 bases and J by 4 bases, with 16 bases between the two germline ends. The CDR3 loop spans 16 amino acids. CDR3 nucleotides: TGTGCCAGCAGTTTTGATTCGGCCGGACAAAAAAACATTCAGTACTTC. This gives the protein CASSFDSAGQKNIQYF.

The sample holds one count of this clonotype. The V gene is TRBV29-1, the J gene TRBJ1-2; D gene uncertain. CDR1 is SQVTM and CDR2 is ANQGSEA in the germline V gene. V gave up 4 bases and J gave up 4 bases, with 7 bases separating them. The CDR3 runs to 11 residues. CDR3 coding DNA: TGCAGCGTTGCTGTCAGCTATGGCTACACCTTC. Residues: CSVAVSYGYTF.

This clonotype was observed at least ten times. This chain connects TRBV7-9 to TRBJ1-2; 10 bases agree with TRBD1. Germline V gene sequence: CDR1 SEHNR, CDR2 FQNEAQ (reference sequence). V trimming: 5 bases; J trimming: 7 bases; junction bases outside the gene matches: 13. The length of the CDR3 is 16 residues. Here the CDR3 DNA reads TGTGCCAGCAGCCTCAAGACAGGGGGCAAGGGGTTTGGCTACACCTTC. Translation: CASSLKTGGKGFGYTF.